This T cell receptor beta chain was identified during a study of cytomegalovirus exposure and HLA in healthy donors. Study information: Of the donors genotyped, several hundred in all, 81% fell in the Caucasian-associated ancestry cluster.

This CDR3 is built from 15 residues. V gave up 0 bases and J gave up 7 bases; unmatched junction bases: 5. Germline V gene data show CDR1 as SGHRS and CDR2 as YFSETQ. In the case of this clone: The antigen remains undetermined. Other DNA sequences in this sample translate to the same CDR3.

Notes on the study in general: Among the sequence variants, a highly shared cluster was likely an artifact of sequencing. Trimming of TCR beta V- and J-genes showed a link, identified in a later analysis, to a missense DCLRE1C variant. Some public TCRs appeared in many individuals, while most sequences were rare.

Both 60 Vbeta primers and 13 Jbeta primers went into the PCR. The repertoire was sequenced with immunoSEQ multiplex PCR; TCRdb's copy has only in-frame clones and lacks some. Of some 150,000 clones in the sample, 55% to 70% were seen once. The source is a woman in her sixties or seventies in good health and CMV-seropositive. The sample comprised PBMCs. The rearrangement joins TRBV5-1 to TRBJ1-4; 8 bases align to TRBD1. The CDR3 DNA is TGCGCCAGCAGCTTGGCCTCGGACAGGGCTGAAAAACTGTTTTTT. Protein sequence: CASSLASDRAEKLFF.